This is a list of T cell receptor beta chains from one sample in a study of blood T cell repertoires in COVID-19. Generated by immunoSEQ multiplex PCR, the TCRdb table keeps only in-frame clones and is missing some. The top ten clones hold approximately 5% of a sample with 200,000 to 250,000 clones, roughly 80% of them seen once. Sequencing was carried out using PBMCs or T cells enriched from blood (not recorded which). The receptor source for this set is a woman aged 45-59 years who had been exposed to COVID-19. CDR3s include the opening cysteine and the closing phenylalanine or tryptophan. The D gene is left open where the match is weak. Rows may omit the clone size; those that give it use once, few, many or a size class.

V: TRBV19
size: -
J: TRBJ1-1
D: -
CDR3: CASRPEGNTEAFF
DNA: TGTGCCAGTAGGCCGGAGGGGAACACTGAAGCTTTCTTT

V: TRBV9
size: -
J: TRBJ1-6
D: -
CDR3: CASSVRPGTNNSPLHF
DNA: TGTGCCAGCAGCGTACGACCCGGGACTAATAATTCACCCCTCCACTTT

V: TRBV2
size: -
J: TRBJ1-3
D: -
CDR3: CASSLSSGNTIYF
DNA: TGTGCCAGCAGCCTGAGCTCTGGAAACACCATATATTTT

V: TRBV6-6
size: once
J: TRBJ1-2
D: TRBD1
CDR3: CASSPDRGGPWYTF
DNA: TGTGCCAGCAGTCCTGACAGGGGTGGGCCATGGTACACCTTC

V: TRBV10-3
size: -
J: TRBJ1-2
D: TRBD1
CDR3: CAAKSTGDNYGYTF
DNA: TGTGCCGCGAAATCGACAGGGGACAACTATGGCTACACCTTC

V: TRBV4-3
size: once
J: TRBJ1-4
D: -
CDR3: CASSQDGTPSATNEKLFF
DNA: TGCGCCAGCAGCCAAGATGGGACACCCTCGGCAACTAATGAAAAACTGTTTTTT

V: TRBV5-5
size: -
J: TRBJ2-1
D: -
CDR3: CASSLRFGGRGSYNEQFF
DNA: TGTGCCAGCAGCTTGCGGTTCGGGGGTAGGGGCTCCTACAATGAGCAGTTCTTC

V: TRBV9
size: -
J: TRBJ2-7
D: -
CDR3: CASSVGRESYEQYF
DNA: TGTGCCAGCAGCGTAGGCAGGGAATCCTACGAGCAGTACTTC

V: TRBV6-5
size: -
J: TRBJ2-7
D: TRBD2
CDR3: CASSPRVAGNEQYF
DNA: TGTGCCAGCAGTCCGAGAGTAGCGGGAAACGAGCAGTACTTC

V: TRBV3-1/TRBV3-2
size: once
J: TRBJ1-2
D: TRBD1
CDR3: CASSLQGAPGYTF
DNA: TGTGCCAGCAGCCTACAGGGGGCGCCCGGCTACACCTTC

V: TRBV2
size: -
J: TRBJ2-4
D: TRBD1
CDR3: CASSGGQGALNIQYF
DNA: TGTGCCAGCAGTGGGGGACAGGGGGCCTTGAACATTCAGTACTTC

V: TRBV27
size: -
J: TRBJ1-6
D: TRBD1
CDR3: CASRPTGVNYNSPLHF
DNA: TGTGCCAGCAGACCGACAGGGGTTAACTATAATTCACCCCTCCACTTT

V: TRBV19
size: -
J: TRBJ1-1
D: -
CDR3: CASGQRGGEAFF
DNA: TGTGCCAGCGGACAGCGAGGAGGTGAAGCTTTCTTT

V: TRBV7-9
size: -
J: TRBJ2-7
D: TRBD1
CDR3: CASSDSGGPGYEQYF
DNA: TGTGCCAGCAGCGACTCAGGGGGCCCAGGCTACGAGCAGTACTTC